Each of the 8 T cell receptor beta chains below was sequenced from the same sample in a study of identical twins. TCRdb re-derived calls from the 5' RACE reads in MiXCR, one entry per CDR3 protein. The table includes roughly 200,000 distinct CDR3 sequences, about 7.5% detected once. The sample was also reused in another study, on yellow fever vaccine responses in identical twins.

The sequenced material came from memory (CD45RO+) T cells sorted from blood. Receptors were obtained from a woman aged 18-29 years in good health.

The chain employs TRBV7-2 and TRBJ2-3, with 9 bases that match TRBD1. Germline V gene sequence: CDR1 SGHTA, CDR2 FQGNSA. The ends lost 5 bases at V and 3 bases at J; junction bases unmatched: 6. The CDR3 is 15 residues long. In DNA form, the CDR3 reads TGTGCCAGCAGCGCGGACAGGGGAGGGACAGATACGCAGTATTTT. Translated: CASSADRGGTDTQYF.

This clonotype was seen repeatedly, ten times or more. Mismatch with germline at one junction end may stem from a read error. The chain employs TRBV29-1 and TRBJ1-1; 7 bases are shared with TRBD1. The CDR3 extends over 15 amino acids. Germline V gives CDR1 SQVTM, CDR2 ANQGSEA. DNA of the CDR3: TGCAGCGTTGTAGCCCAACAGGGGATGAATACTGAAGCTTTCTTT. Translation: CSVVAQQGMNTEAFF. Looking up the rest from reference TRBV29-1 and TRBJ1-1 gives the full variable domain: SAVISQKPSRDICQRGTSLTIQCQVDSQVTMMFWYRQQPGQSLTLIATANQGSEATYESGFVIDKFPISRPNLTFSTLTVSNMSPEDSSIYLCSVVAQQGMNTEAFFGQGTRLTVV.

This clonotype showed up just a few times. This chain links TRBV4-3 with TRBJ2-2, with D tentatively TRBD2 (6 bases). V was trimmed by 0 bases and J by 4 bases, leaving 12 bases between them. CDR1 and CDR2 from the germline V gene are LGHNA and YSLEER. The CDR3 has 16 residues. The CDR3 region is CASSQEVGGRTGELFF. The CDR3 nucleotides are TGCGCCAGCAGCCAAGAGGTCGGGGGTCGCACCGGGGAGCTGTTTTTT.

V gene TRBV5-1 combines with J gene TRBJ2-7; TRBD1 might be the D (6 bases). CDR3 length equals 16 residues. The V end lost 8 bases, the J end lost 0 bases, and 21 bases lay between the germline ends. Germline V gene sequence: CDR1 SGHRS, CDR2 YFSETQ. The CDR3 DNA follows: TGCGCCAGTTCTAATGCAAACAGGGACGGCTCCTACGAGCAGTACTTC. This sequence encodes CASSNANRDGSYEQYF. Full variable domain (rest looked up from reference TRBV5-1 and TRBJ2-7): KAGVTQTPRYLIKTRGQQVTLSCSPISGHRSVSWYQQTPGQGLQFLFEYFSETQRNKGNFPGRFSGRQFSNSRSEMNVSTLELGDSALYLCASSNANRDGSYEQYFGPGTRLTVT.

The chain carries TRBV6-1 and TRBJ1-5; D is ambiguous. The CDR3 sequence is 12 residues long. V was clipped by 2 bases and J by 7 bases, with 6 bases between them. CDR1 MNHNS and CDR2 SASEGT come from the germline V gene. The DNA of the CDR3 is TGTGCCAGCAGTGAAAGTAAACAGCCCCAGCATTTT. It translates to CASSESKQPQHF.

This clonotype was recorded a few times. This rearrangement joins TRBV28 to TRBJ1-1; no clear D gene. The CDR3 consists of 15 residues. CDR1 and CDR2 (germline): MDHEN, SYDVKM. V dropped 6 bases and J dropped 4 bases, with 18 bases sitting between them. The CDR3 reads CASSSPDLVGTEAFF. CDR3 DNA sequence: TGTGCCAGCAGCTCACCGGACCTGGTGGGCACTGAAGCTTTCTTT.

Only a few counts were recorded for this clonotype. This rearrangement joins TRBV20-1 to TRBJ1-4, with D possibly TRBD1 on 6 matching bases. The CDR3 consists of 13 residues. V gave up 1 base and J gave up 10 bases, with 13 bases separating them. Germline-derived CDR1 and CDR2 are DFQATT and SNEGSKA (reference sequence). CDR3 residues: CSARGDQGPKLFF. The CDR3 bases are TGCAGTGCTAGAGGCGATCAGGGGCCAAAACTGTTTTTT.

This clonotype was found many times. The chain carries TRBV15 and TRBJ2-7; D unclear. Between the trimmed V and J ends, which lost 0 bases and 3 bases, there was a span of 12 bases. Per germline, CDR1 LNHNV and CDR2 YYDKDF (reference sequence). This CDR3 is built from 15 residues. In DNA form, the CDR3 reads TGTGCCACCAGCAGAGATAATAGTCCGGGCTACGAGCAGTACTTC. This encodes CATSRDNSPGYEQYF.